Here is one TCR beta chain with its context. The target antigen is unknown. The data were produced by immunoSEQ multiplex PCR, yet TCRdb's version contains in-frame clones alone and is incomplete. The table has a few thousand clones, about 91% seen once. Per germline, CDR1 MDHEN and CDR2 SYDVKM. Deletions cut 2 bases from V and 4 bases from J, with 17 bases between. The CDR3 consists of 16 residues. The data were taken from a study of immune cell composition in non-small cell lung cancer. Study results and caveats: Squamous carcinomas (approximately 75%) more often had tumour-associated clones >0.5% than adenocarcinomas (33%). Shared sequences between tumour-reactive and dominant in vivo clones were not proven. Adenocarcinomas with higher top tumour-associated clone frequency had more reactive TILs.

The J gene is TRBJ2-5, the V gene TRBV28, with D maybe TRBD1 (5 bases). This TCR was sampled from a human donor with non-small cell lung cancer. Sequencing input: lung tumor tissue. The CDR3 nucleotides are TGTGCCAGCAGTTTAGTAAGGGGAAGGTGGGCAGAGACCCAGTACTTC. Its translation: CASSLVRGRWAETQYF.